This record looks at one T cell receptor (beta chain) sequence and its context. The V segment lost 5 bases and the J segment 4 bases; nucleotides outside the gene matches: 8. This CDR3 spans 15 amino acids. Germline V gives CDR1 SGHTA, CDR2 FQGNSA. These data come from a study of blood T cell repertoires in COVID-19. Study-wide context: There were acute and convalescent COVID-19 samples, and they came from the United States, Italy and Spain. T cells, B-cell-depleted T cells, or PBMCs provided the cDNA or gDNA that served as material.

Only in-frame clones appear in the TCRdb table, and some are missing; sequencing was by immunoSEQ multiplex PCR. The sample comprises more than 95,000 clones, around 88% of which are singletons, and about 5.7% rests with the top ten. This receptor was taken from a human donor in a cohort sampled during active COVID-19. The rearrangement links TRBV7-2 to TRBJ2-1; 7 nucleotides agree with TRBD2. Input material: peripheral blood. The CDR3 spells CASSPRIAGYNEQFF. CDR3 DNA sequence: TGTGCCAGCAGCCCACGGATAGCGGGTTACAATGAGCAGTTCTTC.